The next 21 T cell receptor beta chains were all read from a single sample in a study of T cell responses to AZD1222 COVID-19 vaccine (dated by TCRdb to the early 2020s). The time point label corresponds to: about 28 days (+/-7) after the second vaccine dose. The treatment or condition label corresponds to: meningococcal conjugate vaccine given as trial control. The library was produced with the immunoSEQ multiplex PCR assay. As stored in TCRdb, this immuneACCESS dataset retains in-frame rearrangements with V and J assigned. A fraction of the clones does not appear; measured against another copy, unresolved V genes explain less than half of the discrepancy, and the remainder lacks a known reason. For this sample the table gives around 140,000 clones, of which roughly 85% were detected only once. The ten top clones hold roughly 8.7% of the sample. Sequenced here: peripheral blood, sampled 28 days after the second dose of the MenACWY control vaccine. The receptors derive from an adult who received the MenACWY meningococcal vaccine as a control.

About this clone itself: Compared with germline, one end of the junction differs, possibly owing to a read error. J is TRBJ1-3 and V is TRBV2; D call uncertain. Germline V CDR1 and CDR2: SNHLY, FYNNEI. CDR3 length: 13 residues. CDR3 coding DNA: TGTGCCAGCAGTGCACGGGATCAAACTACCAAATATTTT. Residues: CASSARDQTTKYF.

This chain uses TRBV27 with TRBJ1-1; D remains ambiguous. The CDR3 is made up of 15 amino acids. Germline lookup yields CDR1 MNHEY and CDR2 SMNVEV (reference sequence). Trimming shortened V by 0 bases and J by 5 bases, and 13 bases separated the two germline ends. The CDR3 DNA reads TGTGCCAGCAGTTTATCGTTGGGTTGGAGGACTGAAGCTTTCTTT. Its translation is CASSLSLGWRTEAFF.

The rearrangement joins TRBV5-1 to TRBJ2-3; TRBD2 agrees at 9 bases. Germline lookup yields CDR1 SGHRS and CDR2 YFSETQ. The CDR3 runs 16 residues. The V and J ends lost 0 bases and 2 bases, in that order; junction bases with no gene match: 4. The CDR3 coding sequence is TGCGCCAGCAGCTTGGCCGCTAGCGGGGACACAGATACGCAGTATTTT. Its translation is CASSLAASGDTDTQYF.

This sequence joins TRBV4-3 and TRBJ1-5; D perhaps matches TRBD1 (6 bases). The V end was cut by 0 bases, the J end by 1 base, with 10 bases between. The germline gives CDR1 LGHNA, CDR2 YSLEER. This CDR3 is built from 16 residues. CDR3 in amino acids: CASSQEGGASNQPQHF. The CDR3 DNA sequence: TGCGCCAGCAGCCAAGAAGGGGGGGCGAGCAATCAGCCCCAGCATTTT.

This clone was counted between two and nine times. The gene calls are TRBV18 and TRBJ1-2; D is ambiguous. The germline V gene has CDR1 KGHSH and CDR2 LQKENI. CDR3 length: 16 residues. V was clipped by 3 bases and J by 2 bases, with 16 bases between them. Here the CDR3 reads CASSPPSRTANYGYTF. The DNA of the CDR3 is TGTGCCAGCTCACCGCCTTCTCGGACGGCCAACTATGGCTACACCTTC.

V and J are TRBV25-1 and TRBJ1-1; no clear D. Per germline, CDR1 MGHDK and CDR2 SYGVNS. The CDR3 sequence is 14 residues long. The V end lost 3 bases, the J end lost 0 bases, and 8 bases lay between the germline ends. CDR3 residues: CASSEPGLNTEAFF. CDR3 DNA: TGTGCCAGCAGTGAGCCAGGTCTGAACACTGAAGCTTTCTTT.

The chain links TRBV6-1 to TRBJ2-2, with D possibly being TRBD1 (6 bases). Germline-derived CDR1 and CDR2 are MNHNS and SASEGT. The CDR3 runs to 15 residues. The germline V and J ends were trimmed by 3 bases and 5 bases, with 13 bases remaining between them. In DNA form, the CDR3 reads TGTGCCAGCAGTGACAGGGGAGCTTGGACCGGGGAGCTGTTTTTT. It codes for CASSDRGAWTGELFF.

This chain links TRBV5-1 with TRBJ2-3; 8 positions match TRBD2. V trimming: 0 bases; J trimming: 0 bases; junction bases outside the gene matches: 3. Per germline, CDR1 SGHRS and CDR2 YFSETQ. The CDR3 totals 16 residues. The CDR3 sequence is CASSLVLAGSTDTQYF. In DNA form, the CDR3 reads TGCGCCAGCAGCTTGGTTTTAGCGGGGAGCACAGATACGCAGTATTTT.

The J gene is TRBJ1-2, the V gene TRBV10-3, with TRBD1 identical over 8 bases. The CDR3 consists of 14 residues. The V gene's germline CDR1 is ENHRY and CDR2 SYGVKD. The trim removed 8 bases at V and 3 bases at J, leaving 8 bases unmatched. The CDR3 DNA reads TGTGCCATCCTGGTGACAGGGGAGGACTATGGCTACACCTTC. Translated, it gives CAILVTGEDYGYTF.

The V and J genes are TRBV15 and TRBJ1-1, with D unclear. Trimming stripped 3 bases from V and 1 base from J, with 9 bases between. This CDR3 spans 14 amino acids. Germline V lookup: CDR1 LNHNV, CDR2 YYDKDF (reference sequence). Here the CDR3 reads CATSSPFKNTEAFF. DNA for the CDR3: TGTGCCACCAGCAGTCCGTTTAAGAACACTGAAGCTTTCTTT.

The V and J genes are TRBV2 and TRBJ2-7; possibly TRBD2 for D (6 bases). Germline V gives CDR1 SNHLY, CDR2 FYNNEI. V was pared by 6 bases and J by 7 bases, with 10 bases between. This CDR3 has 11 amino acids. CDR3 DNA: TGTGCCAGCAGGGGGACTGGGGAGCAGTACTTC. Translation: CASRGTGEQYF.

This chain uses TRBV18 with TRBJ1-1; D ambiguous. CDR1 and CDR2 (germline): KGHSH, LQKENI. This CDR3 region has 13 residues. The V end was cut by 3 bases, the J end by 3 bases, with 8 bases between. The CDR3 region has the DNA TGTGCCAGCTCACCCCGAGAAGACACTGAAGCTTTCTTT. Protein product: CASSPREDTEAFF.

This chain connects TRBV7-2 to TRBJ1-2; 7 nucleotides line up with TRBD1. Per germline, CDR1 SGHTA and CDR2 FQGNSA. V lost 1 base, J lost 5 bases, and 13 bases stayed unmatched. The CDR3 length is 17 residues. The CDR3 spells CASSLVSGQEPLYGYTF. Written as DNA, the CDR3 is TGTGCCAGCAGCTTAGTTTCAGGACAGGAGCCCTTATATGGCTACACCTTC.

The chain uses TRBV9 and TRBJ1-2; D is perhaps TRBD1 (5 bases). Germline assignment: CDR1 SGDLS and CDR2 YYNGEE. CDR3 length equals 15 residues. Trimming stripped 0 bases from V and 4 bases from J, with 13 bases between. CDR3 loop: CASSVGQTQFYGYTF. The CDR3 region has the DNA TGTGCCAGCAGCGTAGGACAGACACAATTCTATGGCTACACCTTC.

CDR3 DNA: TGTGCCAGCAGCCTTGGGACAGGGGGGTTCTATGGCTACACCTTC. It is translated as CASSLGTGGFYGYTF. This chain joins TRBV3-1 (or the pseudogene TRBV3-2) and TRBJ1-2, with 11 bases that match TRBD1. The V gene end was trimmed by 4 bases and the J gene end by 4 bases; junction bases not matched to a gene: 5. The CDR3 has 15 amino acids. Germline assignment: CDR1 LGHDT and CDR2 YNNKEL (reference sequence).

The V call is TRBV4-3, the J call TRBJ1-2, with 9 bases fitting TRBD1. The germline gives CDR1 LGHNA, CDR2 YSLEER. V lost 0 bases to trimming and J lost 4 bases; unmatched junction nucleotides: 6. There are 16 residues in the CDR3. CDR3 sequence (DNA): TGCGCCAGCAGCCAAGATCAGGGGACAGGGACCTATGGCTACACCTTC. Protein: CASSQDQGTGTYGYTF.

The gene calls are TRBV28 and TRBJ2-7, with a tentative D call TRBD1 (5 bases). CDR1 is MDHEN, CDR2 SYDVKM, per germline. V lost 3 bases to trimming and J lost 9 bases, with 15 bases between them. CDR3 length: 13 residues. The CDR3 bases are TGTGCCAGCAGTTTTAGGGGCCTTACAGCGCAGTACGTC. Its translation is CASSFRGLTAQYV.

This clone appeared a single time. This rearrangement joins TRBV19 to TRBJ1-6, with D unclear. Germline V gives CDR1 LNHDA, CDR2 SQIVND (reference sequence). The CDR3 covers 14 residues. V lost 7 bases, J lost 4 bases, and 11 bases lay in between. CDR3 in amino acids: CASKDGIYNSPLHF. In DNA form, the CDR3 reads TGTGCCAGTAAGGACGGAATTTATAATTCACCCCTCCACTTT. The full variable domain, completed using reference TRBV19 and TRBJ1-6, is DGGITQSPKYLFRKEGQNVTLSCEQNLNHDAMYWYRQDPGQGLRLIYYSQIVNDFQKGDIAEGYSVSREKKESFPLTVTSAQKNPTAFYLCASKDGIYNSPLHFGNGTRLTVT.

The gene calls are TRBV19 and TRBJ2-1, with 11 bases lining up with TRBD2. The germline V gene encodes CDR1 LNHDA and CDR2 SQIVND (reference sequence). Unmatched junction bases numbered 6, after V lost 6 bases and J lost 2 bases. CDR3 size: 16 residues. This chain's CDR3 is CASRGTSGSPYNEQFF. The CDR3 DNA sequence: TGTGCCAGTAGAGGGACTAGCGGATCCCCCTACAATGAGCAGTTCTTC.

This chain uses TRBV7-8 with TRBJ2-1; TRBD2 matches 7 bases. The trim removed 1 base at V and 7 bases at J, leaving 13 bases unmatched. Germline CDR1 is SGHVS and CDR2 is FQNEAQ. The CDR3 consists of 17 residues. In DNA form, the CDR3 reads TGTGCCAGCAGCTTAGTGATTTGGGGGAGGGGCTCGAATGAGCAGTTCTTC. Translation: CASSLVIWGRGSNEQFF.

This rearrangement joins TRBV11-3 to TRBJ2-1; D is undetermined. V was cut by 1 base and J by 6 bases, with 4 bases left in between. CDR3 length: 12 residues. CDR1 SGHNT and CDR2 YENEEA come from the germline V gene. The CDR3 protein is CASSLVPNEQFF. The CDR3 DNA is TGTGCCAGCAGCTTAGTCCCCAATGAGCAGTTCTTC.